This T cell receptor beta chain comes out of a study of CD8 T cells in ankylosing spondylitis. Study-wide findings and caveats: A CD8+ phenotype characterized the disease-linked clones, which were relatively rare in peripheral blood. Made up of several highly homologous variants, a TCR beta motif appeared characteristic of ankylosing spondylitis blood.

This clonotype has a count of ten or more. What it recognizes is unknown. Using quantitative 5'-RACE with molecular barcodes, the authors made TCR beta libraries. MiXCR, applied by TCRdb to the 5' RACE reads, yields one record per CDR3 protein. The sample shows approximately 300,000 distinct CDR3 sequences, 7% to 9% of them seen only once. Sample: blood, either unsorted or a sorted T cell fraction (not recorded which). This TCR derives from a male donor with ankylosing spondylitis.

The CDR3 protein is CASKTDSNQPQHF. For the CDR3, the DNA is TGTGCCAGCAAGACGGACAGCAATCAGCCCCAGCATTTT. This sequence joins TRBV6-1 and TRBJ1-5; D gene ambiguous. V shed 7 bases and J shed 1 base, with 8 bases lying between them. CDR3 length: 13 amino acids. The V gene's germline CDR1 is MNHNS and CDR2 SASEGT.